The 20 T cell receptor beta chains below all came from one sample that was sequenced in a study of CD8+CD57+ T cells in acquired aplastic anemia. CDR3 and TCR beta VDJ profiling relied on a genomic DNA template. One entry per CDR3 protein, called by TCRdb with MiXCR from the reads. This sample has some 220,000 distinct CDR3 sequences, with 30% to 40% found just once. The specimen sequenced was sorted CD4+, CD8+, or CD8+CD57+ T cells (not recorded which) from PBMCs. Every receptor here comes from a human donor in good health, serving as a control.

This sequence joins TRBV19 and TRBJ1-1, with a weak D call TRBD1 (5 bases). The CDR3 length is 14 residues. Germline V gives CDR1 LNHDA, CDR2 SQIVND (reference sequence). The V end was cut by 7 bases, the J end by 4 bases, with 16 bases between. CDR3 residues: CASKGQGGTTEAFF. The CDR3 DNA reads as TGTGCCAGTAAAGGGCAGGGAGGGACCACTGAAGCTTTCTTT. The whole variable domain, filled in from reference TRBV19 and TRBJ1-1, reads DGGITQSPKYLFRKEGQNVTLSCEQNLNHDAMYWYRQDPGQGLRLIYYSQIVNDFQKGDIAEGYSVSREKKESFPLTVTSAQKNPTAFYLCASKGQGGTTEAFFGQGTRLTVV.

The chain carries TRBV5-1 and TRBJ2-1; D possibly matches TRBD1 or TRBD2 (5 bases each). CDR3 length: 15 residues. Trimming removed 0 bases at V and 1 base at J, with 8 bases between. Germline CDR1 SGHRS, CDR2 YFSETQ. CDR3 protein: CASSLGGWSYNEQFF. The CDR3, as DNA: TGCGCCAGCAGCTTGGGGGGGTGGTCCTACAATGAGCAGTTCTTC.

This clonotype appeared a few times. In DNA, the CDR3 is TGTGCCAGCAGCCGAAGGGGGCTGAACACTGAAGCTTTCTTT. Its translation is CASSRRGLNTEAFF. This chain connects TRBV3-1 to TRBJ1-1, with 7 nucleotides matching TRBD1. Unmatched junction bases numbered 2, after V lost 4 bases and J lost 0 bases. CDR3 length: 14 residues. Germline V gives CDR1 LGHDT, CDR2 YNNKEL (reference sequence).

The rearrangement links TRBV12-3 or TRBV12-4 to TRBJ1-5, with D possibly matching TRBD1 (5 bases). Trimming took off 3 bases at V and 3 bases at J, with 9 bases between the two ends. The CDR3 loop spans 14 amino acids. DNA of the CDR3: TGTGCCAGCAGTTTGGGACGGATCAATCAGCCCCAGCATTTT. It encodes CASSLGRINQPQHF.

This clonotype was observed many times. This chain joins TRBV3-1 and TRBJ1-5, with D unresolved. The CDR3 totals 13 residues. Germline-derived CDR1 and CDR2 are LGHDT and YNNKEL (reference sequence). The ends were cut back, 0 bases at V and 4 bases at J, with 4 bases in the middle. CDR3 nucleotide sequence: TGTGCCAGCAGCCAAGAGCCGAATCAGCCCCAGCATTTT. It specifies CASSQEPNQPQHF.

This clonotype was counted a single time. V and J are TRBV12-3 or TRBV12-4 and TRBJ1-6; D is unresolved. This CDR3 is 13 amino acids long. The ends were cut back, 10 bases at V and 5 bases at J, with 12 bases in the middle. CDR3 in amino acids: CAISKGNNSPLHF. The CDR3, as DNA: TGTGCCATCTCAAAGGGTAATAATTCACCCCTCCACTTT.

Details on this clonotype: A single base separates this from a much larger clone, so it may be a read error. V usage is TRBV7-2 and J usage is TRBJ2-1; D not certain. Deletions cut 1 base from V and 8 bases from J, with 6 bases between. Per the germline V gene, CDR1 is SGHTA and CDR2 is FQGNSA. The CDR3 contains 12 residues. In nucleotides, the CDR3 is TGTGCCAGCAGCTTAGGTGCCCATGAGCAGTTCTTC. Protein: CASSLGAHEQFF.

The chain has TRBV10-3 and TRBJ1-6, with 9 nucleotides matching TRBD1. The V and J ends lost 2 bases and 9 bases, in that order; junction bases with no gene match: 2. Per the germline V gene, CDR1 is ENHRY and CDR2 is SYGVKD. The CDR3 totals 14 residues. In nucleotides, the CDR3 is TGTGCCATCAGTGAGGGACAGGGGAGTTCACCCCTCCACTTT. The encoded protein is CAISEGQGSSPLHF.

This clonotype occurred a few times. V usage is TRBV7-2 and J usage is TRBJ1-2, with 10 bases matching TRBD1. The CDR3 length is 17 residues. Germline CDR1 SGHTA, CDR2 FQGNSA. V shed 3 bases, J shed 7 bases, and the junction held 14 bases outside the gene matches. The CDR3 loop reads CASSLAPPGQGVVGYTF. The CDR3 nucleotides are TGTGCCAGCAGCTTGGCCCCCCCCGGACAGGGGGTTGTTGGCTACACCTTC.

The CDR3 DNA follows: TGTGCCAGCATTTACAGGACCGAGAACACTGAAGCTTTCTTT. This codes for CASIYRTENTEAFF. J is TRBJ1-1 and V is TRBV2; D possibly corresponds to TRBD1 (5 bases). Per the germline V gene, CDR1 is SNHLY and CDR2 is FYNNEI. This CDR3 is built from 14 residues. V lost 7 bases and J lost 1, with 13 bases in between.

The sample holds many counts of this clonotype. This rearrangement joins TRBV13 to TRBJ2-7; 9 bases agree with TRBD1. Trimming removed 5 bases from V and 2 bases from J; junction bases left unmatched: 4. The CDR3 loop spans 14 amino acids. The germline V gene has CDR1 PRHDT and CDR2 FYEKMQ (reference sequence). For the CDR3, the DNA is TGTGCCAGCAGCGGCCGACAGGGGGCCTACGAGCAGTACTTC. It codes for CASSGRQGAYEQYF. The whole variable domain, filled in from reference TRBV13 and TRBJ2-7, reads AAGVIQSPRHLIKEKRETATLKCYPIPRHDTVYWYQQGPGQDPQFLISFYEKMQSDKGSIPDRFSAQQFSDYHSELNMSSLELGDSALYFCASSGRQGAYEQYFGPGTRLTVT.

A single count supports this clonotype. The rearrangement links TRBV10-1 to TRBJ1-5; D might be TRBD1 (6 bases). Germline assignment: CDR1 WNHNN and CDR2 SYGVQD (reference sequence). CDR3 length: 17 residues. V was trimmed by 4 bases and J by 0 bases, leaving 16 bases between them. The CDR3 region is CASSASDRIYSNQPQHF. In nucleotides, the CDR3 is TGCGCCAGCAGTGCTAGTGACAGGATCTATAGCAATCAGCCCCAGCATTTT.

V gene TRBV7-2 combines with J gene TRBJ2-5; 7 bases map to TRBD2. V trimming: 6 bases; J trimming: 10 bases; junction bases outside the gene matches: 14. The CDR3 totals 14 residues. Per the germline V gene, CDR1 is SGHTA and CDR2 is FQGNSA. The CDR3 coding sequence is TGTGCCAGCAGTCCCCCGACTAGCACTGGGGACCAGTACTTC. Its protein product is CASSPPTSTGDQYF.

This chain uses TRBV12-5 with TRBJ2-3; 8 bases are shared with TRBD1. J lost 1 base, V lost 5 bases, and 5 bases had no gene match. Germline lookup yields CDR1 LGHNT and CDR2 FRNRAP. The CDR3 is made up of 15 amino acids. The CDR3: CASGPGQGGTDTQYF. Written as DNA, the CDR3 is TGTGCTAGTGGTCCCGGACAGGGAGGCACAGATACGCAGTATTTT.

This clonotype was recorded once. Just one base apart from a much larger clone, this may be a read error. The chain is built from TRBV10-3 and TRBJ2-7; the match to TRBD2 covers 9 bases. This CDR3 contains 13 residues. Trimming removed 10 bases from V and 7 bases from J; junction bases left unmatched: 11. From germline, CDR1 is ENHRY and CDR2 SYGVKD. The CDR3 sequence: CASTSGSYNEQYF. DNA of the CDR3: TGTGCCAGCACTAGCGGGTCCTACAATGAGCAGTACTTC.

This clonotype appeared a few times. The rearrangement links TRBV12-5 to TRBJ1-5; tentative D call: TRBD1 (6 bases). Germline values: CDR1 LGHNT, CDR2 FRNRAP. Trimming took 5 bases from V and 0 from J, leaving 20 bases between them. This CDR3 has 18 residues. CDR3 sequence (DNA): TGTGCTAGTGGTCCGGCGGGGGCATGGGGGAATAGCAATCAGCCCCAGCATTTT. This translates into CASGPAGAWGNSNQPQHF.

Regarding this clonotype: At one of its ends the junction is not consistent with the germline gene, which may arise from a read error. The chain carries TRBV10-3 and TRBJ2-7; TRBD2 agrees at 7 bases. Germline V gene data show CDR1 as ENHRY and CDR2 as SYGVKD. This CDR3 has 17 amino acids. The CDR3 DNA follows: TGTGCCAGCAGTTGGGGACTATCTACGACTAACTCCTACGAGCAGTACTTC. It codes for CASSWGLSTTNSYEQYF.

The chain couples TRBV3-1 to TRBJ2-5; 8 positions match TRBD2. Germline V gene lookup returns CDR1 LGHDT and CDR2 YNNKEL (reference sequence). This CDR3 has 17 amino acids. The junction had 13 bases not matched to a gene; V was cut back by 2 bases and J by 5 bases. The CDR3 DNA is TGTGCCAGCAGCCAATCCGTAAGCGGGGGAAACGGGGAGACCCAGTACTTC. It is translated as CASSQSVSGGNGETQYF.

This clonotype was counted many times. The V call is TRBV11-2, the J call TRBJ2-1; 9 bases are a match to TRBD2. The trim removed 1 base at V and 12 bases at J, leaving 16 bases unmatched. The CDR3 has 17 amino acids. In germline, CDR1 is SGHAT, CDR2 FQNNGV. The DNA for the CDR3 is TGTGCCAGCAGCTTAGGGGTTAGCGGGAGTAAGGTTCTTGGGCAGTTCTTC. Translated: CASSLGVSGSKVLGQFF.

The V gene is TRBV20-1, the J gene TRBJ2-5, with 14 nucleotides matching TRBD2. Germline V gene sequence: CDR1 DFQATT, CDR2 SNEGSKA (reference sequence). This CDR3 has 15 amino acids. V lost 6 bases to trimming and J lost 2 bases; unmatched junction nucleotides: 5. CDR3 in amino acids: CSAGGLAGGQETQYF. Here the CDR3 DNA reads TGCAGTGCAGGAGGACTAGCGGGAGGACAAGAGACCCAGTACTTC.